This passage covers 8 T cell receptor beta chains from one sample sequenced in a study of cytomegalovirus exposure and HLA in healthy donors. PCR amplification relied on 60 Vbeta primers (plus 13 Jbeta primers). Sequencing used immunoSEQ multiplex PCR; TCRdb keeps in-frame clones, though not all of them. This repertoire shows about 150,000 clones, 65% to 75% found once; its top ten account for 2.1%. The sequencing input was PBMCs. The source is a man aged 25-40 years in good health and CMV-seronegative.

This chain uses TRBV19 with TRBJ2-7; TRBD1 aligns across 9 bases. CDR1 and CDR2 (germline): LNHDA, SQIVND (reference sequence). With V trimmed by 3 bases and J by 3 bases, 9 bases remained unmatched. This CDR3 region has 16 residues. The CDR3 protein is CASSMASGQGFYEQYF. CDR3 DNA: TGTGCCAGTAGTATGGCGTCGGGACAGGGTTTCTACGAGCAGTACTTC.

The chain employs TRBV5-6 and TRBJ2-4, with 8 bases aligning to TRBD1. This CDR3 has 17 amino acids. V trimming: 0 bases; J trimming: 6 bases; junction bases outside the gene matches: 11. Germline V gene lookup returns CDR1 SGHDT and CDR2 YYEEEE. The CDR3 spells CASSLVYMGQARNIQYF. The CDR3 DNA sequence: TGTGCCAGCAGCTTGGTTTATATGGGACAGGCTAGAAACATTCAGTACTTC.

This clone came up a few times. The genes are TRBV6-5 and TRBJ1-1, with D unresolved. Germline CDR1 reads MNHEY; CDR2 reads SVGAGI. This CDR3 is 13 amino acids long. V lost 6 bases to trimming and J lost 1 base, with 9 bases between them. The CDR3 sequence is CASRQQKNTEAFF. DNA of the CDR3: TGTGCCAGCAGACAACAAAAGAACACTGAAGCTTTCTTT.

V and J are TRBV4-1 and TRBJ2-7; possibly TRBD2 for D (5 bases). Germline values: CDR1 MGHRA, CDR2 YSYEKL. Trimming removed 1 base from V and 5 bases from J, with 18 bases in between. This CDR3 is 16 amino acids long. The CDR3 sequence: CASSQVSTDLRDEQYF. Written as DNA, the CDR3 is TGCGCCAGCAGCCAAGTGTCAACCGACCTGAGGGACGAGCAGTACTTC.

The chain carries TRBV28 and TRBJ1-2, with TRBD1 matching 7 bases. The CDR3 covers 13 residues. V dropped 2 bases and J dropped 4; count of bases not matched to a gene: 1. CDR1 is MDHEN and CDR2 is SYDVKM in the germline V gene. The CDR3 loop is CASSLRDSYGYTF. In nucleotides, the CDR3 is TGTGCCAGCAGTTTAAGGGACAGCTATGGCTACACCTTC.

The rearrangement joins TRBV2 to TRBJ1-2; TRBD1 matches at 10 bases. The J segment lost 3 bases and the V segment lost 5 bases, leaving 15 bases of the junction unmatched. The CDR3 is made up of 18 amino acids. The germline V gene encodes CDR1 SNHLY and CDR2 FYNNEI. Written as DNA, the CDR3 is TGTGCCAGCAGTTGGAACCCGTGGGACGGACAGGGGGACTATGGCTACACCTTC. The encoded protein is CASSWNPWDGQGDYGYTF. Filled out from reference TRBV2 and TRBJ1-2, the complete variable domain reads EPEVTQTPSHQVTQMGQEVILRCVPISNHLYFYWYRQILGQKVEFLVSFYNNEISEKSEIFDDQFSVERPDGSNFTLKIRSTKLEDSAMYFCASSWNPWDGQGDYGYTFGSGTRLTVV.

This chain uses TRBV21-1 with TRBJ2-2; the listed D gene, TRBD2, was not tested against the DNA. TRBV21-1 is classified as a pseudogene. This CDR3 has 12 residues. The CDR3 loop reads CASRSLNGELFF. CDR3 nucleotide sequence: TGTGCCAGCAGGAGTCTTAACGGGGAGCTGTTTTTT.

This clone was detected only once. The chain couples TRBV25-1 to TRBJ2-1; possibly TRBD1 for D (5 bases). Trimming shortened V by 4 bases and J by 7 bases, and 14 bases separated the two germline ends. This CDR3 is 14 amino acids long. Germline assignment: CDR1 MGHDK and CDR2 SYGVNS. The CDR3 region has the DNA TGTGCCAGCAGTGTACAGGACCTCTTGAATGAGCAGTTCTTC. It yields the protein CASSVQDLLNEQFF.